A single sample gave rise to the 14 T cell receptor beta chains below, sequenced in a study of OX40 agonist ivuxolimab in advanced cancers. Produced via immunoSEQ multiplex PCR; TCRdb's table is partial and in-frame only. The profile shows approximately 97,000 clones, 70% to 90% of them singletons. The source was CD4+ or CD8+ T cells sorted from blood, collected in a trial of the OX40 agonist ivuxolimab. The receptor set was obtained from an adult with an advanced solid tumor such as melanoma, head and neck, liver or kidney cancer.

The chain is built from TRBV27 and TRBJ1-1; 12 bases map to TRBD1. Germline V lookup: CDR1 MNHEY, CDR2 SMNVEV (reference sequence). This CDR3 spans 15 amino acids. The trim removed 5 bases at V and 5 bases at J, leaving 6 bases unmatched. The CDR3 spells CASSPGTGGRTEAFF. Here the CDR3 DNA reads TGTGCCAGCAGTCCGGGGACAGGGGGCAGGACTGAAGCTTTCTTT.

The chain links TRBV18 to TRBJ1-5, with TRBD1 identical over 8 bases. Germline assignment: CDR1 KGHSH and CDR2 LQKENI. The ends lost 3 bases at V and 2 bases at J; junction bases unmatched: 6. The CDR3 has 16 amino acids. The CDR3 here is CASSPAMGQGNQPQHF. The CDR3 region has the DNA TGTGCCAGCTCACCCGCCATGGGACAGGGCAATCAGCCCCAGCATTTT.

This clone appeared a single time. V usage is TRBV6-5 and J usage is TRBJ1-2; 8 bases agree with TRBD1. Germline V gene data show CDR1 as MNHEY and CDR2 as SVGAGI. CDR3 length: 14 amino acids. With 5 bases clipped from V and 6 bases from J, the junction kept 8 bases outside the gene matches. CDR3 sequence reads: CASSPGGWSDGYTF. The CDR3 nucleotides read TGTGCCAGCAGTCCAGGGGGCTGGTCGGATGGCTACACCTTC.

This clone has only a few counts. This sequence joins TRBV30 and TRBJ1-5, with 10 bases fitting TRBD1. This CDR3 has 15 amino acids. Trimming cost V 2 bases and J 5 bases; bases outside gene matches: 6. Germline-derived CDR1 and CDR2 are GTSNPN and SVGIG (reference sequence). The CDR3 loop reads CAWSPVTGGYQPQHF. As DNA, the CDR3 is TGTGCCTGGAGTCCAGTGACAGGGGGCTATCAGCCCCAGCATTTT.

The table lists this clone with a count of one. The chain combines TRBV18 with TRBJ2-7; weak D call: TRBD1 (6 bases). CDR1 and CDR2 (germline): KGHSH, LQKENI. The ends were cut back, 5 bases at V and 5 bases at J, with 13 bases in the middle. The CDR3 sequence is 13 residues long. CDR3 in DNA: TGTGCCAGCTCAAGGCAGGGGTCCCACGAGCAGTACTTC. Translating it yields CASSRQGSHEQYF.

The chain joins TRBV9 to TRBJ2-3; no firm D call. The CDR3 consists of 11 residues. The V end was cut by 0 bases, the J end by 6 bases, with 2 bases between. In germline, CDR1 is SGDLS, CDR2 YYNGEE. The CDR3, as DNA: TGTGCCAGCAGCGTAGAGGATACGCAGTATTTT. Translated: CASSVEDTQYF.

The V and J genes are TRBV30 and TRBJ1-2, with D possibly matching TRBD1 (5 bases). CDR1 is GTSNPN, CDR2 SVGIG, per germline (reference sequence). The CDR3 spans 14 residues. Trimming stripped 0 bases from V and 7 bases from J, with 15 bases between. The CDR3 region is CAWSVQQASGGYTF. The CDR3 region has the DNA TGTGCCTGGAGTGTACAACAGGCCTCCGGTGGCTACACCTTC.

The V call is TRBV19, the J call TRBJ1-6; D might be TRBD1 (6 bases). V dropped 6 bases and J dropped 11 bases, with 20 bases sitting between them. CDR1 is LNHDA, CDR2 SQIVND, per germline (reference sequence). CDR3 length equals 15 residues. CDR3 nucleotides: TGTGCCAGTAGCAGGACTGGGGGCGGAGGGACACCCCTCCACTTT. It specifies CASSRTGGGGTPLHF. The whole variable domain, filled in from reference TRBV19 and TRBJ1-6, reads DGGITQSPKYLFRKEGQNVTLSCEQNLNHDAMYWYRQDPGQGLRLIYYSQIVNDFQKGDIAEGYSVSREKKESFPLTVTSAQKNPTAFYLCASSRTGGGGTPLHFGNGTRLTVT.

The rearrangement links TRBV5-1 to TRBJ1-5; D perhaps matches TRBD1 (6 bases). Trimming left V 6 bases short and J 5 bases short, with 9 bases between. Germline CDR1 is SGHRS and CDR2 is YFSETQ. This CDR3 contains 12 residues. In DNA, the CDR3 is TGCGCCAGCAATTACAGGGATCAGCCCCAGCATTTT. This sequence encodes CASNYRDQPQHF.

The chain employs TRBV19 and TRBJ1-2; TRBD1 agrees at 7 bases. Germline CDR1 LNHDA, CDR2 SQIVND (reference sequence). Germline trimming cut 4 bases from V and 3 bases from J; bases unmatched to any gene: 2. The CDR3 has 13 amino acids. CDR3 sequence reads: CASSNDRDYGYTF. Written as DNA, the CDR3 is TGTGCCAGTAGTAATGACAGGGACTATGGCTACACCTTC.

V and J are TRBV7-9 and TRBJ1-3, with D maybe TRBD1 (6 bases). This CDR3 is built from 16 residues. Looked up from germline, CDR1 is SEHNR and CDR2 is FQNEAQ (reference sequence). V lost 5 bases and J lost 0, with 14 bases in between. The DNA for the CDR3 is TGTGCCAGCAGCCACCTGGGGGCCGTCTCTGGAAACACCATATATTTT. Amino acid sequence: CASSHLGAVSGNTIYF.

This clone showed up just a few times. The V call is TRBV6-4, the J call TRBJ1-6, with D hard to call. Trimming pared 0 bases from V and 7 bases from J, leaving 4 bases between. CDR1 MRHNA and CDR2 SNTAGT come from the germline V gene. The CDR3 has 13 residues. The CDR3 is CASSDSANSPLHF. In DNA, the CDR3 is TGTGCCAGCAGTGACTCGGCGAATTCACCCCTCCACTTT.

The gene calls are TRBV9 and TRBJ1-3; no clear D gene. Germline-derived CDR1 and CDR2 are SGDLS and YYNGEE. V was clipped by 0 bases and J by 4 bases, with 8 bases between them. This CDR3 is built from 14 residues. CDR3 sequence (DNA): TGTGCCAGCAGCGTAGGTGGCAAAGGAAACACCATATATTTT. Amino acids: CASSVGGKGNTIYF.

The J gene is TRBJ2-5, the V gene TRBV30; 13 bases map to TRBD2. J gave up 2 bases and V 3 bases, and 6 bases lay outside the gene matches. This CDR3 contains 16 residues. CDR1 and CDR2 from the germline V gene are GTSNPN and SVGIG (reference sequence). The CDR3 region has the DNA TGTGCCTGGAGCCCGGGACTAGCGGGGAAACAAGAGACCCAGTACTTC. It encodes CAWSPGLAGKQETQYF.